What follows are 23 T cell receptor beta chains derived from one specimen sequenced in a study of shared clonotypes between healthy human individuals. Data came from immunoSEQ multiplex PCR; TCRdb stores just in-frame clones and leaves some out. The data hold 2 million to 2.5 million clones, with roughly 93% observed a single time. The sequenced sample was naive CD4+ T cells from PBMCs. Subset here: CD45RA+ positively selected. The receptors here all came from a man between 18 and 35 years old in good health. Some clones in this sample may be carry-over from other donors' samples.

This chain joins TRBV5-6 and TRBJ2-7; D may correspond to TRBD1 or TRBD2 (5 bases each). Per germline, CDR1 SGHDT and CDR2 YYEEEE. Trimming stripped 0 bases from V and 2 bases from J, with 9 bases between. The CDR3 extends over 14 amino acids. CDR3 sequence reads: CASSLGLGAYEQYF. In DNA, the CDR3 is TGTGCCAGCAGCTTGGGCCTGGGGGCCTACGAGCAGTACTTC.

The chain uses TRBV4-3 and TRBJ2-6; possibly TRBD1 or TRBD2 for D (5 bases each). Germline CDR1 LGHNA, CDR2 YSLEER. Trimming left V 3 bases short and J 7 bases short, with 10 bases between. CDR3 length: 14 amino acids. The DNA of the CDR3 is TGCGCCAGCAGCCATCGGGACCCAGCCAACGTCCTGACTTTC. Amino acid sequence: CASSHRDPANVLTF.

Points on this clone: Other nucleotide sequences in the sample specify the same CDR3. The genes are TRBV5-4 and TRBJ2-3; D is undetermined. This CDR3 has 11 amino acids. The V and J ends lost 1 base and 6 bases respectively, with 3 bases between them. Germline V gene sequence: CDR1 SGHNT, CDR2 YYREEE (reference sequence). CDR3 residues: CASSLLDTQYF. Here the CDR3 DNA reads TGTGCCAGCAGCTTGTTGGATACGCAGTATTTT.

The rearrangement joins TRBV28 to TRBJ1-1; D call uncertain. Trimming pared 10 bases from V and 5 bases from J, leaving 11 bases between. The germline V gene has CDR1 MDHEN and CDR2 SYDVKM. The CDR3 sequence is 11 residues long. CDR3 sequence (DNA): TGTGCCACCCGGGCGACGACTGAAGCTTTCTTT. Translation: CATRATTEAFF.

The chain combines TRBV14 with TRBJ2-1; TRBD2 agrees at 14 bases. The V gene's germline CDR1 is SGHDN and CDR2 FVKESK. The CDR3 loop spans 16 amino acids. Unmatched junction bases numbered 6, after V lost 4 bases and J lost 7 bases. CDR3 sequence reads: CASSLRLAGGGNEQFF. CDR3 bases: TGTGCCAGCAGCCTTCGACTAGCGGGAGGGGGAAATGAGCAGTTCTTC.

This sequence joins TRBV4-1 and TRBJ2-7, with 9 bases aligning to TRBD1. This CDR3 is 16 amino acids long. Germline V lookup: CDR1 MGHRA, CDR2 YSYEKL. J was trimmed by 5 bases and V by 2 bases; bases with no gene match: 10. CDR3 amino acids: CASSQTGTGPLNEQYF. DNA of the CDR3: TGCGCCAGCAGCCAAACCGGGACAGGGCCCCTAAACGAGCAGTACTTC.

This chain joins TRBV19 and TRBJ1-5, with D unresolved. Germline V lookup: CDR1 LNHDA, CDR2 SQIVND (reference sequence). The CDR3 runs to 15 residues. Trimming left V 3 bases short and J 4 bases short, with 13 bases between. CDR3 residues: CASSIRGNTNQPQHF. The CDR3 DNA is TGTGCCAGTAGTATTAGAGGGAATACTAATCAGCCCCAGCATTTT.

The V gene is TRBV28, the J gene TRBJ2-2; 9 positions agree with TRBD1. The CDR3 covers 15 residues. V trimming: 5 bases; J trimming: 6 bases; junction bases outside the gene matches: 7. CDR1 and CDR2 from the germline V gene are MDHEN and SYDVKM. CDR3 amino acids: CASSPRDRAAGELFF. CDR3 nucleotide sequence: TGTGCCAGCAGTCCACGGGACAGGGCCGCCGGGGAGCTGTTTTTT.

This chain joins TRBV5-1 and TRBJ2-7; TRBD1 agrees at 8 bases. The CDR3 extends over 15 amino acids. The germline V gene has CDR1 SGHRS and CDR2 YFSETQ. V lost 4 bases to trimming and J lost 4 bases; unmatched junction nucleotides: 10. The CDR3, as DNA: TGCGCCAGCAGCACCGGGACAGGAGTCATTTACGAGCAGTACTTC. Its protein product is CASSTGTGVIYEQYF.

In this sample, this clone turned up once. V gene TRBV7-6 combines with J gene TRBJ2-5, with a weak D call TRBD1 (5 bases). Germline V lookup: CDR1 SGHVS, CDR2 FNYEAQ. CDR3 length: 15 residues. V lost 1 base and J lost 5, with 14 bases in between. The CDR3: CASSLVRGEWETQYF. In DNA, the CDR3 is TGTGCCAGCAGCTTAGTAAGGGGCGAATGGGAGACCCAGTACTTC.

The V call is TRBV10-3, the J call TRBJ2-2; D might be TRBD2 (5 bases). CDR3 length: 17 amino acids. V lost 4 bases, J lost 1 base, and 16 bases lay in between. In germline, CDR1 is ENHRY, CDR2 SYGVKD. CDR3 coding DNA: TGTGCCATCAGTGGCCCCGTGAGGGCAAGGAACACCGGGGAGCTGTTTTTT. Translation gives CAISGPVRARNTGELFF.

This rearrangement joins TRBV7-9 to TRBJ2-1; TRBD2 aligns across 13 bases. The V gene's germline CDR1 is SEHNR and CDR2 FQNEAQ (reference sequence). J gave up 7 bases and V 5 bases, and 11 bases lay outside the gene matches. The CDR3 contains 17 residues. CDR3 nucleotides: TGTGCCAGCAGCGCTGGGACTAGCGGGAATCAAAAGAATGAGCAGTTCTTC. Protein product: CASSAGTSGNQKNEQFF.

The V call is TRBV11-2, the J call TRBJ2-1; possibly TRBD2 for D (5 bases). Trimming took 5 bases from V and 1 from J, leaving 15 bases between them. Germline CDR1 and CDR2: SGHAT and FQNNGV. The CDR3 length is 16 residues. For the CDR3, the DNA is TGTGCCAGCAGCCTACGGGGTAGGTATTCCTACAATGAGCAGTTCTTC. This sequence encodes CASSLRGRYSYNEQFF. Variable domain in full (rest from reference TRBV11-2 and TRBJ2-1): EAGVAQSPRYKIIEKRQSVAFWCNPISGHATLYWYQQILGQGPKLLIQFQNNGVVDDSQLPKDRFSAERLKGVDSTLKIQPAKLEDSAVYLCASSLRGRYSYNEQFFGPGTRLTVL.

The chain joins TRBV6-5 to TRBJ2-3, with D hard to call. V lost 6 bases, J lost 1 base, and 11 bases lay in between. CDR3 length: 14 residues. Germline values: CDR1 MNHEY, CDR2 SVGAGI. CDR3 in amino acids: CASRLSWGTDTQYF. DNA of the CDR3: TGTGCCAGCAGGCTGAGCTGGGGCACAGATACGCAGTATTTT.

The chain carries TRBV5-4 and TRBJ2-3; TRBD2 matches 7 bases. The CDR3 is 16 amino acids. Germline V gives CDR1 SGHNT, CDR2 YYREEE (reference sequence). The V and J ends lost 1 base and 3 bases, in that order; junction bases with no gene match: 8. DNA for the CDR3: TGTGCCAGCAGCTTGAGACGGCTAGCGGTAACAGATACGCAGTATTTT. This translates into CASSLRRLAVTDTQYF. Drawing the rest from reference TRBV5-4 and TRBJ2-3, the complete variable domain is ETGVTQSPTHLIKTRGQQVTLRCSSQSGHNTVSWYQQALGQGPQFIFQYYREEENGRGNFPPRFSGLQFPNYSSELNVNALELDDSALYLCASSLRRLAVTDTQYFGPGTRLTVL.

The gene calls are TRBV25-1 and TRBJ2-2; no reliable D call. This CDR3 is built from 15 residues. The V gene's germline CDR1 is MGHDK and CDR2 SYGVNS. Trimming pared 3 bases from V and 3 bases from J, leaving 11 bases between. CDR3 sequence (DNA): TGTGCCAGCAGTGACCCTCACTTAGACACCGGGGAGCTGTTTTTT. Protein: CASSDPHLDTGELFF.

Points on this clone: The same CDR3 also results from other DNA sequences found in this sample. The V and J genes are TRBV7-2 and TRBJ1-1, with D uncertain. Germline assignment: CDR1 SGHTA and CDR2 FQGNSA. This CDR3 contains 11 residues. Trimming stripped 5 bases from V and 2 bases from J, with 3 bases between. The CDR3 DNA is TGTGCCAGCAGCCTCAACACTGAAGCTTTCTTT. Translating it yields CASSLNTEAFF.

A remark on this clone: The same CDR3 is also encoded by other DNA sequences in this sample. This chain connects TRBV11-2 to TRBJ2-2; D not resolved. Trimming removed 5 bases at V and 6 bases at J, with 10 bases between. Germline CDR1 and CDR2: SGHAT and FQNNGV. The CDR3 contains 13 residues. CDR3 loop: CASSPLGAGELFF. The CDR3, as DNA: TGTGCCAGCAGCCCACTTGGAGCCGGGGAGCTGTTTTTT.

This chain links TRBV7-9 with TRBJ2-7, with D perhaps given as TRBD1 or TRBD2 (6 bases each). From germline, CDR1 is SEHNR and CDR2 FQNEAQ (reference sequence). The CDR3 has 14 residues. V shed 1 base and J shed 6 bases, with 13 bases lying between them. DNA for the CDR3: TGTGCCAGCAGCTTAGTAGGGGGGCAGTTCGAGCAGTACTTC. This codes for CASSLVGGQFEQYF.

The chain employs TRBV7-6 and TRBJ2-5; tentative D call: TRBD2 (5 bases). The V gene's germline CDR1 is SGHVS and CDR2 FNYEAQ. The CDR3 is 12 amino acids. Trimming pared 3 bases from V and 5 bases from J, leaving 7 bases between. CDR3 sequence reads: CASSLDLETQYF. The CDR3 DNA reads as TGTGCCAGCAGCTTGGACTTGGAGACCCAGTACTTC.

The chain joins TRBV18 to TRBJ2-7, with D tentatively TRBD2 (5 bases). The CDR3 has 16 amino acids. Between the trimmed V and J ends, which lost 2 bases and 3 bases, there was a span of 17 bases. Germline-derived CDR1 and CDR2 are KGHSH and LQKENI. In DNA form, the CDR3 reads TGTGCCAGCTCACCAAAGTTATCCCGGGGTCGCTACGAGCAGTACTTC. This encodes CASSPKLSRGRYEQYF.

The V and J genes are TRBV28 and TRBJ1-1; no clear D. Germline V gene sequence: CDR1 MDHEN, CDR2 SYDVKM. This CDR3 spans 15 amino acids. V lost 2 bases to trimming and J lost 1 base, with 11 bases between them. The CDR3 reads CASSLGRRPNTEAFF. CDR3 DNA sequence: TGTGCCAGCAGTTTAGGTCGGCGACCGAACACTGAAGCTTTCTTT.

This clone was observed a handful of times. The chain has TRBV7-2 and TRBJ1-4; D gene unclear. V was trimmed by 4 bases and J by 4 bases, leaving 13 bases between them. Germline V gives CDR1 SGHTA, CDR2 FQGNSA. The CDR3 runs 15 residues. CDR3 DNA sequence: TGTGCCAGCAGCTCTCCACGGTTCGGTAATGAAAAACTGTTTTTT. It translates to CASSSPRFGNEKLFF. Filled out from reference TRBV7-2 and TRBJ1-4, the complete variable domain reads GAGVSQSPSNKVTEKGKDVELRCDPISGHTALYWYRQSLGQGLEFLIYFQGNSAPDKSGLPSDRFSAERTGGSVSTLTIQRTQQEDSAVYLCASSSPRFGNEKLFFGSGTQLSVL.